Listed below are T cell receptor beta chains from one sample, sequenced in a study of blood T cell repertoires in COVID-19. The protocol was immunoSEQ multiplex PCR, while the TCRdb copy is restricted to in-frame clones and leaves out a portion. This table holds about 300,000 clones, 85% found once. Sequences were obtained from PBMCs or T cells enriched from blood (not recorded which). These receptors were taken from a woman aged 25 to 39 who had been exposed to COVID-19. Both conserved end residues are trimmed from each CDR3. Each record gives: J gene, V gene, CDR3 protein.

TRBJ1-2 TRBV7-9 ASSFGQGRNYGYT
TRBJ1-2 TRBV7-2 ASSPDKYYGYT
TRBJ1-1 TRBV25-1 ASSVTGFGTEAF
TRBJ1-2 TRBV10-3 AISESQGWGYT
TRBJ1-5 TRBV6-2/TRBV6-3 ASRPLGQNNQPQH
TRBJ1-2 TRBV28 ASGTRVGVGYT
TRBJ2-7 TRBV7-3 ASSPPGSHEQY
TRBJ1-3 TRBV11-3 ASSQGLENTIY
TRBJ1-2 TRBV7-2 ASSLITSNYGYT
TRBJ1-6 TRBV12-3/TRBV12-4 ASSLFPSPLH
TRBJ1-3 TRBV2 ASRIEAGNTIY
TRBJ1-2 TRBV7-9 ASTLGGDRGLDDGYT
TRBJ1-1 TRBV3-1/TRBV3-2 ASSQDPGDGNTEAF
TRBJ2-5 TRBV4-2 ASSQRQGIGETQY
TRBJ2-3 TRBV19 ASSMDGRESDTQY
TRBJ2-7 TRBV14 ASSQDRGGYEQY
TRBJ2-2 TRBV28 ASLGGANTGELF
TRBJ2-3 TRBV9 ASSLAGETTDTQY
TRBJ2-1 TRBV7-8 ASSLGRGVSYNEQF
TRBJ1-6 TRBV7-2 ASSPVSGKNSPLH
TRBJ2-5 TRBV19 ASSMINSGETQY
TRBJ2-7 TRBV6-5 ASSEGQVSEQY
TRBJ2-3 TRBV5-1 ASSPQGASTDTQY
TRBJ1-2 TRBV23-1 ASSPPGLLYGYT
TRBJ2-2 TRBV12-3/TRBV12-4 ASEDRNTGELF
TRBJ2-3 TRBV11-2 ASSLHWLAVRTDTQY
TRBJ2-7 TRBV5-8 ASSFRLPKEQY
TRBJ1-1 TRBV12-3/TRBV12-4 ASSLTGVTEAF
TRBJ2-2 TRBV7-3 ASSLTAASGRMIANTGELF
TRBJ1-2 TRBV24-1 ATSDAGQGAGYT
TRBJ1-5 TRBV15 ATSRQTILRASQPQH
TRBJ2-5 TRBV7-3 ASSLNSGRRGKETQY
TRBJ2-3 TRBV19 ASSIPSGRAMGEDTQY
TRBJ1-1 TRBV27 ASSFSQVNTEAF
TRBJ2-2 TRBV7-2 ASSLTGDHTGELF
TRBJ2-2 TRBV6-4 ASSRSGTTGELF
TRBJ1-5 TRBV7-2 ASSPGDSSNQPQH
TRBJ1-1 TRBV7-3 ASSLSTGTEAF
TRBJ2-3 TRBV5-1 ASSLVATTRTDTQY
TRBJ1-5 TRBV27 ASSFTGGQPQH
TRBJ1-1 TRBV10-1 ASSEESGNTEAF